This TCR beta chain was captured in a study of OX40 agonist ivuxolimab in advanced cancers. Turning to the study itself: Patients received intravenous ivuxolimab every 2 weeks at 0.01 to 10 mg/kg.

Study-level points and caveats: At 0.1 to 3.0 mg/kg, CD4+ and CD8+ blood T cells expanded clonally by week 6. Clonal expansion in partial responders at 0.1-3.0 mg/kg ranked among the lowest.

Looked up from germline, CDR1 is LNHDA and CDR2 is SQIVND (reference sequence). This CDR3 has 14 residues. The J segment lost 6 bases and the V segment lost 7 bases, leaving 7 bases of the junction unmatched. Notes on this clone: Its antigen is not known.

Measured with immunoSEQ multiplex PCR; TCRdb has only the in-frame clones, and not every one. The table lists roughly 40,000 clones, approximately 75% of them singletons. This TCR came from an adult with an advanced solid tumor such as melanoma, head and neck, liver or kidney cancer. The V gene is TRBV19, the J gene TRBJ1-5; TRBD1 agrees at 9 bases. The sequencing used CD4+ or CD8+ T cells sorted from blood, collected in a trial of the OX40 agonist ivuxolimab. CDR3 bases: TGTGCCAGTACTGGGACAGGGACTTTTCAGCCCCAGCATTTT. Translated, it gives CASTGTGTFQPQHF.